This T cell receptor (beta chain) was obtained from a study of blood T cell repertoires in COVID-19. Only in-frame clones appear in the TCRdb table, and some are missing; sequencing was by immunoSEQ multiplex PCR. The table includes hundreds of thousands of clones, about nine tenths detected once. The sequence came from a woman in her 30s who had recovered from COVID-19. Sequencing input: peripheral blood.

DNA for the CDR3: TGTGCCACCAGTGATACAGCAGGAAGATTCACAGATACGCAGTATTTT. Translated, it gives CATSDTAGRFTDTQYF. This chain joins TRBV24-1 and TRBJ2-3; D unclear. CDR1 is KGHDR, CDR2 SFDVKD, per germline. V lost 3 bases, J lost 2 bases, and 14 bases lay in between. There are 16 residues in the CDR3.